Shown below are 21 T cell receptor beta chains from a single sample sequenced in a study of blood T cell repertoires in COVID-19. Measured with immunoSEQ multiplex PCR; TCRdb has only the in-frame clones, and not every one. This sample carries hundreds of thousands of clones, roughly 89% of them seen once, and the ten largest clones take 8.9%. The source material was PBMCs or T cells enriched from blood (not recorded which). These receptors were taken from a woman younger than 35 who had recovered from COVID-19.

The chain couples TRBV27 to TRBJ2-7, with 13 bases identical to TRBD2. Losses at the gene ends were 6 bases for V and 3 bases for J; bases not matched to a gene: 2. The length of the CDR3 is 14 residues. Germline CDR1 and CDR2: MNHEY and SMNVEV (reference sequence). The CDR3 DNA sequence: TGTGCCAGCAGGGGACTAGCGGGACACTACGAGCAGTACTTC. This sequence encodes CASRGLAGHYEQYF.

The rearrangement joins TRBV12-3 or TRBV12-4 to TRBJ1-2; 7 bases are a match to TRBD1. This CDR3 spans 13 amino acids. Germline trimming cut 5 bases from V and 8 bases from J; bases unmatched to any gene: 8. The CDR3 region has the DNA TGTGCCAGCAGTCGTGGGACAGTCGGAGGCTACACCTTC. Protein sequence: CASSRGTVGGYTF.

The V gene is TRBV19, the J gene TRBJ1-1, with 8 bases identical to TRBD1. Losses at the gene ends were 3 bases for V and 1 base for J; bases not matched to a gene: 7. The CDR3 runs to 16 residues. The V gene's germline CDR1 is LNHDA and CDR2 SQIVND (reference sequence). CDR3 DNA: TGTGCCAGTAGTATCCCCCAGGGGGCCTCGAACACTGAAGCTTTCTTT. Translation: CASSIPQGASNTEAFF.

The gene calls are TRBV24-1 and TRBJ1-2; D may be TRBD1 (6 bases). Between the trimmed V and J ends, which lost 5 bases and 4 bases, there was a span of 13 bases. Germline lookup yields CDR1 KGHDR and CDR2 SFDVKD. This CDR3 has 14 residues. CDR3 DNA: TGTGCCACCAGTGCCTCAGGACAGATCTATGGCTACACCTTC. Protein sequence: CATSASGQIYGYTF.

The chain uses TRBV3-1 (or the pseudogene TRBV3-2) and TRBJ2-1; D ambiguous. Germline V gives CDR1 LGHDT, CDR2 YNNKEL (reference sequence). The CDR3 length is 15 residues. The germline V and J ends were trimmed by 1 base and 6 bases, with 13 bases remaining between them. CDR3 coding DNA: TGTGCCAGCAGCCAAGTGGAGAGAACCTGCAATGAGCAGTTCTTC. Translating gives CASSQVERTCNEQFF.

In DNA, the CDR3 is TGTGCCAGCAGTGAGGTAGGGGCGCACACTGAAGCTTTCTTT. This encodes CASSEVGAHTEAFF. V usage is TRBV2 and J usage is TRBJ1-1; possible D gene TRBD1, 5 bases. V lost 3 bases and J lost 3, with 11 bases in between. Germline values: CDR1 SNHLY, CDR2 FYNNEI. The CDR3 is 14 amino acids.

V gene TRBV7-8 combines with J gene TRBJ1-2; D remains unclear. The ends were cut back, 6 bases at V and 0 bases at J, with 14 bases in the middle. The length of the CDR3 is 15 residues. Germline CDR1 and CDR2: SGHVS and FQNEAQ. Written as DNA, the CDR3 is TGTGCCAGCAGGGATGTGGCGGGAGCTAACTATGGCTACACCTTC. Its protein product is CASRDVAGANYGYTF.

A single count supports this clone. The chain couples TRBV2 to TRBJ1-2; no clear D. Trimming removed 3 bases from V and 4 bases from J, with 18 bases in between. The V gene's germline CDR1 is SNHLY and CDR2 FYNNEI. The CDR3 runs 16 residues. CDR3 sequence (DNA): TGTGCCAGCAGTGACAAACCAGGCCAACCGGTCTATGGCTACACCTTC. It encodes CASSDKPGQPVYGYTF.

This clone was recorded only once. V is TRBV18 and J is TRBJ2-3, with D possibly TRBD2 on 5 matching bases. Germline loops: CDR1 KGHSH, CDR2 LQKENI. V was pared by 7 bases and J by 3 bases, with 14 bases between. CDR3 length: 14 residues. CDR3 sequence (DNA): TGTGCCAGCTGCAAATCGGGGTTGACAGATACGCAGTATTTT. Translation: CASCKSGLTDTQYF.

In its sample, this clone was seen a few times. V gene TRBV28 combines with J gene TRBJ2-6, with TRBD1 matching over 9 bases. Losses at the gene ends were 3 bases for V and 2 bases for J; bases not matched to a gene: 8. Germline V lookup: CDR1 MDHEN, CDR2 SYDVKM. The CDR3 has 18 amino acids. CDR3 sequence reads: CASSFRDREGAGANVLTF. DNA of the CDR3: TGTGCCAGCAGTTTCAGGGACAGGGAAGGTGCTGGGGCCAACGTCCTGACTTTC.

The chain employs TRBV6-2 or TRBV6-3 and TRBJ2-7, with 7 positions matching TRBD1. The CDR3 runs 18 residues. V lost 2 bases, J lost 3 bases, and 16 bases stayed unmatched. CDR1 is MNHEY, CDR2 SVGEGT, per germline. The CDR3 sequence is CASSYDTGVYYLFYEQYF. CDR3 nucleotides: TGTGCCAGCAGTTACGACACAGGGGTCTATTACCTTTTCTACGAGCAGTACTTC.

This chain links TRBV5-1 with TRBJ2-2; 8 nucleotides line up with TRBD2. The V and J ends lost 5 bases and 4 bases, in that order; junction bases with no gene match: 7. Germline loops: CDR1 SGHRS, CDR2 YFSETQ. This CDR3 has 15 residues. In DNA form, the CDR3 reads TGCGCCAGCAGTCCTTACGGGGGGGCCACCGGGGAGCTGTTTTTT. This gives the protein CASSPYGGATGELFF.

The chain recombines TRBV7-2 with TRBJ1-2, with 10 bases matching TRBD1. The V and J ends lost 4 bases and 7 bases, in that order; junction bases with no gene match: 6. The CDR3 is 14 residues long. Germline-derived CDR1 and CDR2 are SGHTA and FQGNSA. CDR3 loop: CASSYRQGAGGYTF. The CDR3 bases are TGTGCCAGCAGCTACAGACAGGGGGCGGGTGGCTACACCTTC.

This clone was seen only a few times. The chain is built from TRBV6-2 or TRBV6-3 and TRBJ2-2, with TRBD1 matching 9 bases. This CDR3 is built from 19 residues. In germline, CDR1 is MNHEY, CDR2 SVGEGT. V lost 2 bases to trimming and J lost 2 bases; unmatched junction nucleotides: 12. CDR3 DNA sequence: TGTGCCAGCAGTTACCCCGGGACAGGGATAATGAGCAACACCGGGGAGCTGTTTTTT. Translating gives CASSYPGTGIMSNTGELFF.

The chain is built from TRBV6-5 and TRBJ1-1; D call uncertain. CDR1 and CDR2 from the germline V gene are MNHEY and SVGAGI. V lost 3 bases to trimming and J lost 5 bases, with 13 bases between them. This CDR3 spans 14 amino acids. The CDR3 loop reads CASSYSPGGTEAFF. The DNA of the CDR3 is TGTGCCAGCAGTTATTCCCCCGGCGGAACTGAAGCTTTCTTT.

This clone showed up just once. The chain joins TRBV3-1 (or the pseudogene TRBV3-2) to TRBJ2-7, with D possibly being TRBD1 (5 bases). The CDR3 runs to 13 residues. The V gene's germline CDR1 is LGHDT and CDR2 YNNKEL (reference sequence). V shed 4 bases and J shed 6 bases, with 13 bases lying between them. DNA for the CDR3: TGTGCCAGCAGCCGACACGACAGTTTCGAGCAGTACTTC. Its translation: CASSRHDSFEQYF.

Here the CDR3 reads CASSLATAGGFGDTQYF. The DNA for the CDR3 is TGCGCCAGCAGCTTGGCTACAGCGGGGGGTTTTGGAGATACGCAGTATTTT. This chain uses TRBV5-1 with TRBJ2-3, with 9 bases fitting TRBD2. Germline loops: CDR1 SGHRS, CDR2 YFSETQ. The CDR3 extends over 17 amino acids. V shed 0 bases, J shed 5 bases, and the junction held 10 bases outside the gene matches. Complete variable domain (other parts from reference TRBV5-1 and TRBJ2-3): KAGVTQTPRYLIKTRGQQVTLSCSPISGHRSVSWYQQTPGQGLQFLFEYFSETQRNKGNFPGRFSGRQFSNSRSEMNVSTLELGDSALYLCASSLATAGGFGDTQYFGPGTRLTVL.

The chain has TRBV7-9 and TRBJ2-2; 8 bases agree with TRBD1. V gave up 3 bases and J gave up 2 bases; unmatched junction bases: 2. Per the germline V gene, CDR1 is SEHNR and CDR2 is FQNEAQ (reference sequence). This CDR3 has 15 residues. The CDR3 region is CASSLGQVNTGELFF. The DNA for the CDR3 is TGTGCCAGCAGCTTGGGACAGGTCAACACCGGGGAGCTGTTTTTT.

CDR3 nucleotide sequence: TGTGCCAGCAGGGGGCCATACTCGTCAGCCGCTGTCGTCTATGGCTACACCTTC. Protein sequence: CASRGPYSSAAVVYGYTF. The chain combines TRBV2 with TRBJ1-2; possibly TRBD1 for D (5 bases). Germline assignment: CDR1 SNHLY and CDR2 FYNNEI. This CDR3 contains 18 residues. V was pared by 6 bases and J by 4 bases, with 27 bases between.

The chain links TRBV5-4 to TRBJ2-5; 13 bases are a match to TRBD2. The CDR3 totals 16 residues. Germline V CDR1 and CDR2: SGHNT, YYREEE (reference sequence). V lost 4 bases, J lost 5 bases, and 8 bases stayed unmatched. The CDR3 DNA follows: TGTGCCAGCAGCCAAGGGACTAGCGGGGTTAGTGAGACCCAGTACTTC. Protein sequence: CASSQGTSGVSETQYF. Filled out from reference TRBV5-4 and TRBJ2-5, the complete variable domain reads ETGVTQSPTHLIKTRGQQVTLRCSSQSGHNTVSWYQQALGQGPQFIFQYYREEENGRGNFPPRFSGLQFPNYSSELNVNALELDDSALYLCASSQGTSGVSETQYFGPGTRLLVL.

The rearrangement joins TRBV6-6 to TRBJ2-7, with 7 bases aligning to TRBD1. This CDR3 has 16 residues. Germline lookup yields CDR1 MNHNY and CDR2 SVGAGI (reference sequence). J gave up 4 bases and V 2 bases, and 11 bases lay outside the gene matches. The CDR3 sequence is CASSYLLGQAVYEQYF. CDR3 nucleotides: TGTGCCAGCAGTTACCTGCTCGGACAGGCTGTATACGAGCAGTACTTC.